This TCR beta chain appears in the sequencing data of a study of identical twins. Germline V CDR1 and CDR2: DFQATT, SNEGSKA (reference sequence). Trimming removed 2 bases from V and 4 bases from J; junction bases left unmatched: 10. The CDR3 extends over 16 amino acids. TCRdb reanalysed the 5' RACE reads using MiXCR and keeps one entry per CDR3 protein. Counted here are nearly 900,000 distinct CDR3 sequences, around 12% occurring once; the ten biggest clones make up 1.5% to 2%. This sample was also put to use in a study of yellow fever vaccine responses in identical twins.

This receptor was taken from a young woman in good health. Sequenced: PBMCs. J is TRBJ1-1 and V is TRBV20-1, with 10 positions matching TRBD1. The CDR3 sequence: CSARYTPGQGFTEAFF. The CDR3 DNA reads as TGCAGTGCTAGATATACTCCGGGACAGGGGTTCACTGAAGCTTTCTTT.